Detailed here is one T cell receptor beta chain. Its target antigen remains unknown. This may come from a read error, since a much larger clone is one base off. This specimen comes from a study of low-dose radiotherapy and immunotherapy resistance in tumors (dated by TCRdb to between 2021 and 2024). Background for the entire study: In Cohort 1, each fraction delivered 0.5 Gy every 2 weeks, and the prescribed total PTV dose was 6.5 Gy. Aspirin 300 mg was taken orally once daily by patients for four cycles, starting on cycle 1 day 1. The translational analysis covered eight patients: three from the first dose cohort and the first five from the second dose cohort. The trial did not randomize participants into treatment groups. Patients in Cohort 2 were given 1 Gy per fraction every two weeks, for a total of 13 Gy across 26 weeks. Intravenous cyclophosphamide at 200 mg/m2 was administered every two weeks, one day ahead of each radiation and immunotherapy administration. Patients were given nivolumab as a 240 mg flat dose every two weeks and ipilimumab at 1 mg/kg every six weeks, with both drugs delivered intravenously.

Based on the germline V gene, the CDR1 and CDR2 sequences are SGHVS and FNYEAQ. Spanning cysteine to phenylalanine, the CDR3 consists of 14 amino acids. Only CDR3 DNA remains: 42 bases, in frame from the first base. Reads for this sample came from an Illumina HiSeq 2500. First-strand cDNA was synthesized with Superscript III and a set of TRAV- and TRBV-specific primers, covering both TCRalpha and TCRbeta chains. TCRs were amplified with Phusion for about 21 PCR cycles, with a constant-region primer paired with the adapter attached to the V primers. Isolated mRNA was amplified with the MessageAmp II aRNA Amplification Kit, using an approximately 17-hour in vitro transcription at 37°C. mRNA for TCR sequencing was isolated with the Dynabeads mRNA DIRECT Purification Kit. Indexed Illumina adapters were added in a second Phusion PCR of around 23 cycles, and the PCR products were purified with AMPure XP beads. The study's processing was this. Custom Perl scripts were used to pool TCR sequences that encoded the same protein, to remove out-of-frame sequences, and to calculate the abundance of each clonotype. The analysis excluded TCR sequences that were supported by just one read. The metrics used to describe the repertoires included Shannon entropy, Gini index, clonality, richness, and the frequency of TCRs shared between repertoires. Starting from the raw public reads, TCRdb applied fastp trimming at Q25, assembled clones with MiXCR and retained in-frame beta chains. Merged by CDR3 protein, the rows form single entries marked with the most common genes and DNA. The V and J calls were determined by TCRdb, not by the authors. The sample records tens of thousands of distinct CDR3 sequences, over 15% of which are singletons. 2.5% to 3% of the sample is held by the ten biggest clonotypes.

According to the study, the label for this sample's time point signals: before trial treatment. Donors were enrolled in RACIN, a single-arm phase I dose-escalation trial combining nivolumab, ipilimumab, aspirin, low-dose cyclophosphamide and low-dose radiotherapy. Patients with advanced, TIL-negative solid tumors were considered eligible. This material consisted of PBMCs, taken before treatment. The sequence was collected from a male donor with prostate cancer. The chain uses TRBV7-6 and TRBJ2-5; the D gene cannot be resolved reliably. The CDR3 region: CVSSPDWKQETQYF. Here is the DNA: TGTGTCAGCAGCCCCGACTGGAAACAAGAGACCCAGTACTTC.